This T cell receptor beta chain emerged from a study of T cells in Graves' hyperthyroidism and ophthalmopathy. Broader study findings: Ophthalmopathy cases were set apart from stable hyperthyroidism by a 13 V-J model.

RNA transcripts gave rise to amplified TCR beta CDR3 regions. Initially, a first-round RT-PCR of the TCR CDR3 employed the HTBI primer set. Using its own MiXCR run on the multiplex PCR reads, TCRdb lists one record per CDR3 protein. The profile covers about 96,000 distinct CDR3 sequences, with about 51% appearing a single time and 27% taken by the ten largest. On this clonotype itself: No antigen is known for it.

CDR1 is SEHNR, CDR2 FQNEAQ, per germline (reference sequence). V lost 3 bases and J lost 5, with 10 bases in between. This CDR3 spans 13 amino acids. This chain uses TRBV7-9 with TRBJ1-1, with unresolved D. The sequenced material came from blood. The origin of this receptor is a woman aged 40 to 50 with Graves' hyperthyroidism. The CDR3 nucleotides are TGTGCCAGCAGCTTTTCAAGGCAGACTGAAGCTTTCTTT. Its translation: CASSFSRQTEAFF.